Listed below are T cell receptor beta chains from one sample, sequenced in a study of T cell repertoires in cytomegalovirus infection. What these receptors recognize is not known. TCRdb re-analysed the reads in MiXCR, keeping a single row per CDR3 protein. The data show around 750,000 distinct CDR3 sequences, around a third seen once. The sequences come from cultured CD8+ T cells from PBMCs, collected from culture after CMV antigen stimulation. Receptor source: a human donor in good health (CMV status not recorded). Some clones in this sample may be carry-over from other donors' samples. The conserved cysteine and the conserved F or W are not part of the CDR3 here.

V: TRBV6-2/TRBV6-3; CDR3: ASGFSRLVPTENTEAF
V: TRBV6-1; CDR3: ASSEITGLTNEKLF
V: TRBV6-4; CDR3: AILGVGNQPQH
V: TRBV7-6; CDR3: ASSPAGALQETQY
V: TRBV6-5; CDR3: ASSMPGLYNEQF
V: TRBV6-1; CDR3: ASSEAFYLAKNIQY
V: TRBV4-2; CDR3: ASSDGLAGGLGETQY
V: TRBV11-3; CDR3: ASSKEGGAYNEQF
V: TRBV29-1; CDR3: STGQGAKAQY
V: TRBV5-5; CDR3: ASSWNPGELF
V: TRBV6-6; CDR3: ASSYTGQLYGYT
V: TRBV6-1; CDR3: ASSKAQGTEAF
V: TRBV20-1; CDR3: SARDGTSGGAYEQY
V: TRBV19; CDR3: ASSITINTEAF
V: TRBV4-1; CDR3: ASRPWGDDNSPLH
V: TRBV4-3; CDR3: ASSQEIVGNEQF
V: TRBV19; CDR3: ASSWEGWNTEAF
V: TRBV18; CDR3: ASSPPWTEDNSPLH
V: TRBV15; CDR3: ATSRERGIDSNGYT
V: TRBV19; CDR3: ASSSTRGVSPYEQY
V: TRBV9; CDR3: ASSVFLGDESPNYGYT
V: TRBV19; CDR3: ASDDGPGMANVLT
V: TRBV6-6; CDR3: ASSGGQGAIEAF
V: TRBV7-8; CDR3: ASSVNRGAGQPQH
V: TRBV6-5; CDR3: ASSYSMGEGVNTGELF
V: TRBV4-1; CDR3: ASSQDRVLYNEQF
V: TRBV5-1; CDR3: ASSLTGQTRPGELF
V: TRBV12-3/TRBV12-4; CDR3: TSSLGGYGYT
V: TRBV7-6; CDR3: ASSLRLQGTRGTDTQY
V: TRBV4-3; CDR3: ASSQDRAGTGGYT
V: TRBV7-6; CDR3: ASSPGTAINTEAF
V: TRBV20-1; CDR3: SAPGQGARMGDEKLF
V: TRBV11-2; CDR3: ASSLGKRPTGDYGYT
V: TRBV19; CDR3: ASSPDSGRSYNEQF
V: TRBV6-1; CDR3: ASTTDSEINSPLH
V: TRBV28; CDR3: ASSLYGGQGEKLF
V: TRBV27; CDR3: ASSLSGARGYT
V: TRBV7-8; CDR3: ASSFTSVGQETQY
V: TRBV10-3; CDR3: AISERPQVNYGYT
V: TRBV7-2; CDR3: ASSLAGVPEAF
V: TRBV20-1; CDR3: SASSAGVAKNIQY
V: TRBV2; CDR3: ASRDPLRGADHEQY
V: TRBV27; CDR3: ASSPSGGKTGELF